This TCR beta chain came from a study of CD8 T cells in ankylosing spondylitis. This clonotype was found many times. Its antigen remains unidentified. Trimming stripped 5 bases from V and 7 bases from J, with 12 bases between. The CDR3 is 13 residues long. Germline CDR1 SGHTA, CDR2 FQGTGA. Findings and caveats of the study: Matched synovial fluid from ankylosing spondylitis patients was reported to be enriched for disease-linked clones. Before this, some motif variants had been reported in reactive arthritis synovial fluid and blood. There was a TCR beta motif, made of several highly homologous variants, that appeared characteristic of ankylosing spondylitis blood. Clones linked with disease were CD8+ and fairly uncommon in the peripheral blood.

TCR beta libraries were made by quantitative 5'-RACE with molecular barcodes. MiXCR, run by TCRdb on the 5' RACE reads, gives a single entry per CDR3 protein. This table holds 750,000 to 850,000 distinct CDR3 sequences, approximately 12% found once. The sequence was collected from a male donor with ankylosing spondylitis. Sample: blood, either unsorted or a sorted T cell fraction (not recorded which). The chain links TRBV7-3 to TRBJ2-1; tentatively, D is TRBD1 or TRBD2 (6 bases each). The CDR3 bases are TGTGCCAGCAGCCCAGGGGACTGGAATGAGCAGTTCTTC. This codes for CASSPGDWNEQFF.